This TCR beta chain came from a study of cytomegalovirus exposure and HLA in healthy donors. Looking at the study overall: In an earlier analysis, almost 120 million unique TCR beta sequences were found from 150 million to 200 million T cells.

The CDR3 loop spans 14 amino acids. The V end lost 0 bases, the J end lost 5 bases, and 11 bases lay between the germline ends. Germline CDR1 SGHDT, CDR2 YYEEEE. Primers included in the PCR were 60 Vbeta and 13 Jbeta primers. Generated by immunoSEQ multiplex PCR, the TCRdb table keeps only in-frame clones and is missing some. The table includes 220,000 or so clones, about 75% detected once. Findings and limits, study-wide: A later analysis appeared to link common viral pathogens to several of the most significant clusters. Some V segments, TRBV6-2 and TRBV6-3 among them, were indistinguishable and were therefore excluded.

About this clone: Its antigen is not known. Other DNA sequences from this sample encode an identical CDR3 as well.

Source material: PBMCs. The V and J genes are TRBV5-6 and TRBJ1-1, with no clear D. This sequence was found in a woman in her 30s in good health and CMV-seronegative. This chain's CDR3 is CASSLVGVGTEAFF. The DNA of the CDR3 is TGTGCCAGCAGCTTGGTAGGAGTCGGTACTGAAGCTTTCTTT.